Shown below are 28 T cell receptor beta chains from a single sample sequenced in a study of blood T cell repertoires in COVID-19. Clones were read by immunoSEQ multiplex PCR, and TCRdb kept only the in-frame ones, dropping some. The sample has about 240,000 clones, about four fifths seen once. The sample taken for sequencing was peripheral blood. The receptors here all came from a woman of 80 years or more with acute or convalescent COVID-19.

The chain is built from TRBV2 and TRBJ1-2, with D possibly being TRBD1 (6 bases). Per the germline V gene, CDR1 is SNHLY and CDR2 is FYNNEI. Trimming removed 3 bases at V and 8 bases at J, with 16 bases between. This CDR3 has 14 residues. The CDR3 spells CASSERGGTLGYTF. The CDR3 coding sequence is TGTGCCAGCAGTGAGAGGGGGGGGACGCTCGGCTACACCTTC.

The rearrangement joins TRBV5-8 to TRBJ1-5; tentatively, D is TRBD1 (6 bases). Germline values: CDR1 SGHTS, CDR2 YDEGEE. Between the trimmed V and J ends, which lost 3 bases and 2 bases, there was a span of 15 bases. The CDR3 has 16 residues. CDR3 loop: CASSSRTAQGNQPQHF. In DNA, the CDR3 is TGTGCCAGCAGCTCCCGGACAGCCCAGGGCAATCAGCCCCAGCATTTT.

The CDR3 protein is CASSLDFLDTQYF. CDR3 in DNA: TGTGCCAGCTCACTGGACTTCCTAGATACGCAGTATTTT. This chain connects TRBV18 to TRBJ2-3; TRBD2 is a possible D gene (5 bases). The CDR3 spans 13 residues. The germline V gene encodes CDR1 KGHSH and CDR2 LQKENI. V was clipped by 4 bases and J by 5 bases, with 10 bases between them.

The V call is TRBV28, the J call TRBJ2-5, with a possible D match to TRBD2 (5 bases). V was clipped by 8 bases and J by 2 bases, with 15 bases between them. CDR3 length equals 14 residues. Germline CDR1 MDHEN, CDR2 SYDVKM. CDR3 nucleotides: TGTGCCAGCTCCGGAGGTTTACTTCAAGAGACCCAGTACTTC. It translates to CASSGGLLQETQYF.

The chain has TRBV15 and TRBJ1-6; 8 bases match TRBD1. Germline V gene data show CDR1 as LNHNV and CDR2 as YYDKDF (reference sequence). This CDR3 is 16 amino acids long. V lost 3 bases, J lost 5 bases, and 6 bases stayed unmatched. The CDR3 DNA reads as TGTGCCACCAGCAGCCCCGGACAGGGAGATAATTCACCCCTCCACTTT. Encoded protein: CATSSPGQGDNSPLHF.

The rearrangement joins TRBV19 to TRBJ2-1; 7 bases align to TRBD2. Trimming at V came to 1 base and at J to 3 bases, leaving 3 bases not matched to a gene. Germline V lookup: CDR1 LNHDA, CDR2 SQIVND (reference sequence). This CDR3 has 15 residues. This CDR3 reads CASSIAGGGYNEQFF. DNA for the CDR3: TGTGCCAGTAGTATAGCTGGCGGGGGCTACAATGAGCAGTTCTTC.

This clone has only a few counts. This rearrangement joins TRBV5-6 to TRBJ1-2, with D hard to call. With 0 bases removed from V and 12 bases from J, the gap between germline ends came to 9 bases. The CDR3 contains 11 residues. Looked up from germline, CDR1 is SGHDT and CDR2 is YYEEEE. CDR3 in amino acids: CASSLGGVDTF. As DNA, the CDR3 is TGTGCCAGCAGCTTGGGGGGAGTGGACACCTTC.

The rearrangement joins TRBV7-3 to TRBJ1-6, with 11 positions matching TRBD1. Germline V CDR1 and CDR2: SGHTA, FQGTGA. J was trimmed by 9 bases and V by 5 bases; bases with no gene match: 3. The CDR3 consists of 14 residues. The CDR3 protein is CASSRDRGSSPLHF. As DNA, the CDR3 is TGTGCCAGCAGCCGGGACAGGGGGAGTTCACCCCTCCACTTT.

V usage is TRBV5-4 and J usage is TRBJ2-3; TRBD2 aligns across 8 bases. V shed 7 bases, J shed 5 bases, and the junction held 12 bases outside the gene matches. The CDR3 spans 15 residues. CDR1 is SGHNT and CDR2 is YYREEE in the germline V gene (reference sequence). The CDR3 nucleotides are TGTGCCAGCCACCGCCGGGGGGGGCAGTTAGATACGCAGTATTTT. Translating it yields CASHRRGGQLDTQYF.

The gene calls are TRBV5-4 and TRBJ1-2; D not certain. The V and J ends lost 6 bases and 6 bases respectively, with 21 bases between them. The germline CDR1 and CDR2 sequences are SGHNT and YYREEE (reference sequence). This CDR3 is built from 15 residues. The CDR3 DNA reads as TGTGCCAGCACGCGCCCGGGGTCAGAGCTTGATGGCTACACCTTC. This gives the protein CASTRPGSELDGYTF.

The chain joins TRBV5-5 to TRBJ2-1; D is unclear. The CDR3 length is 15 residues. Germline V gene data show CDR1 as SGHKS and CDR2 as YYEKEE (reference sequence). V shed 4 bases and J shed 0 bases, with 11 bases lying between them. The CDR3 spells CASSAGLGSYNEQFF. CDR3 bases: TGTGCCAGCAGCGCCGGCCTAGGCTCCTACAATGAGCAGTTCTTC. Full variable domain (missing parts from reference TRBV5-5 and TRBJ2-1): DAGVTQSPTHLIKTRGQQVTLRCSPISGHKSVSWYQQVLGQGPQFIFQYYEKEERGRGNFPDRFSARQFPNYSSELNVNALLLGDSALYLCASSAGLGSYNEQFFGPGTRLTVL.

V usage is TRBV6-6 and J usage is TRBJ1-4; 7 nucleotides match TRBD1. This CDR3 region has 13 residues. The junction had 3 bases not matched to a gene; V was cut back by 7 bases and J by 4 bases. Germline V gene sequence: CDR1 MNHNY, CDR2 SVGAGI (reference sequence). Written as DNA, the CDR3 is TGTGCCAGCATGGGGGACAGTAATGAAAAACTGTTTTTT. This translates into CASMGDSNEKLFF.

The genes are TRBV28 and TRBJ1-2; the match to TRBD1 covers 11 bases. Germline V gives CDR1 MDHEN, CDR2 SYDVKM. V was clipped by 4 bases and J by 7 bases; unmatched bases: 11. The length of the CDR3 is 16 residues. CDR3 coding DNA: TGTGCCAGCAGTTCCTGGGACAGGGGGGACTCTGGTGGCTACACCTTC. Translating it yields CASSSWDRGDSGGYTF.

The genes are TRBV6-5 and TRBJ1-1; D not certain. Germline lookup yields CDR1 MNHEY and CDR2 SVGAGI. The CDR3 is 14 residues long. The V and J ends lost 5 bases and 1 base respectively, with 11 bases between them. The CDR3 DNA sequence: TGTGCCAGCAGTCTGAAAGACACGAACACTGAAGCTTTCTTT. It translates to CASSLKDTNTEAFF.

This clone was observed at least ten times. V is TRBV7-9 and J is TRBJ2-2; the D gene is possibly TRBD2 (6 bases). This CDR3 is built from 15 residues. Germline values: CDR1 SEHNR, CDR2 FQNEAQ (reference sequence). V lost 1 base and J lost 5, with 11 bases in between. CDR3: CASSLGAGRTGELFF. CDR3 nucleotides: TGTGCCAGCAGCTTAGGTGCAGGGAGGACCGGGGAGCTGTTTTTT.

Comments on this clone: Additional DNA sequences in this sample encode the identical CDR3. The rearrangement uses TRBV5-1 and TRBJ2-2; D ambiguous. Trimming stripped 1 base from V and 2 bases from J, with 6 bases between. There are 14 residues in the CDR3. Germline V lookup: CDR1 SGHRS, CDR2 YFSETQ. The CDR3 loop is CASSLTGNTGELFF. CDR3 nucleotide sequence: TGCGCCAGCAGCTTGACGGGTAACACCGGGGAGCTGTTTTTT.

The gene calls are TRBV5-1 and TRBJ1-6, with TRBD1 matching 9 bases. CDR3 size: 14 residues. V lost 3 bases and J lost 6; bases outside the gene matches: 1. The germline gives CDR1 SGHRS, CDR2 YFSETQ. The CDR3 DNA is TGCGCCAGCAGCTCGGGACAGGGTAATTCACCCCTCCACTTT. Encoded protein: CASSSGQGNSPLHF.

The chain recombines TRBV7-9 with TRBJ2-5, with 10 bases identical to TRBD2. The CDR3 length is 16 residues. V shed 6 bases and J 5 bases; nucleotides not matched to a gene: 12. From germline, CDR1 is SEHNR and CDR2 FQNEAQ (reference sequence). CDR3 loop: CASRIAGGAPRETQYF. DNA of the CDR3: TGTGCCAGCAGGATAGCGGGGGGCGCCCCCCGTGAGACCCAGTACTTC.

In its sample, this clone was seen once. The chain recombines TRBV5-1 with TRBJ1-4; 9 positions match TRBD1. V lost 4 bases, J lost 8 bases, and 6 bases stayed unmatched. This CDR3 region has 14 residues. The germline V gene has CDR1 SGHRS and CDR2 YFSETQ. The DNA of the CDR3 is TGCGCCAGCAGCCAACAGGGGGCAGGAGAAAAACTGTTTTTT. Encoded protein: CASSQQGAGEKLFF.

The CDR3 here is CASSRTSGGAPAQFF. CDR3 DNA: TGTGCCAGCAGTAGGACTTCCGGGGGGGCCCCAGCGCAGTTCTTC. This rearrangement joins TRBV28 to TRBJ2-1; 8 nucleotides line up with TRBD2. Trimming cost V 5 bases and J 12 bases; bases outside gene matches: 15. The CDR3 covers 15 residues. Germline values: CDR1 MDHEN, CDR2 SYDVKM.

CDR3 region: CASRSQGGGNQPQHF. The CDR3 DNA reads as TGTGCCAGCAGGTCTCAAGGGGGCGGCAATCAGCCCCAGCATTTT. This chain links TRBV28 with TRBJ1-5; 7 nucleotides agree with TRBD1. CDR1 and CDR2 from the germline V gene are MDHEN and SYDVKM. This CDR3 comprises 15 residues. With 6 bases clipped from V and 2 bases from J, the junction kept 7 bases outside the gene matches.

This clone appeared once. The chain links TRBV4-1 to TRBJ2-2; TRBD1 matches at 8 bases. Trimming removed 4 bases from V and 1 base from J; junction bases left unmatched: 2. The CDR3 is made up of 15 amino acids. Looked up from germline, CDR1 is MGHRA and CDR2 is YSYEKL. CDR3: CASSRGQVNTGELFF. CDR3 DNA sequence: TGCGCCAGCAGCCGGGGACAGGTGAACACCGGGGAGCTGTTTTTT.

The J gene is TRBJ1-1, the V gene TRBV18; 7 positions agree with TRBD1. The germline V gene encodes CDR1 KGHSH and CDR2 LQKENI. This CDR3 contains 14 residues. V dropped 6 bases and J dropped 5; count of bases not matched to a gene: 9. The CDR3 nucleotides read TGTGCCAGCTCTCAAGACAGGGTAGGAACTGAAGCTTTCTTT. Translating it yields CASSQDRVGTEAFF.

This rearrangement joins TRBV19 to TRBJ2-3, with D tentatively TRBD1 (5 bases). This CDR3 comprises 13 residues. CDR1 and CDR2 (germline): LNHDA, SQIVND (reference sequence). Trimming removed 10 bases from V and 0 bases from J, with 11 bases in between. The CDR3 DNA reads as TGTGCCACCTCGGCAGGGAGCACAGATACGCAGTATTTT. It codes for CATSAGSTDTQYF.

This chain joins TRBV6-6 and TRBJ1-3; tentatively, D is TRBD1 (5 bases). Germline V gives CDR1 MNHNY, CDR2 SVGAGI (reference sequence). Trimming took off 6 bases at V and 2 bases at J, with 17 bases between the two ends. The CDR3 consists of 16 residues. This chain's CDR3 is CASSQGEVRPGNTIYF. The CDR3 coding sequence is TGTGCCAGCAGCCAGGGCGAGGTTCGCCCTGGAAACACCATATATTTT.

The chain has TRBV10-3 and TRBJ1-2; 9 positions match TRBD1. This CDR3 has 16 residues. V was pared by 6 bases and J by 1 base, with 9 bases of the junction left unmatched. Germline loops: CDR1 ENHRY, CDR2 SYGVKD. The CDR3 sequence: CAIRLPGQGINYGYTF. As DNA, the CDR3 is TGTGCCATCAGACTCCCGGGACAGGGTATTAACTATGGCTACACCTTC.

The rearrangement uses TRBV2 and TRBJ1-1, with a possible D match to TRBD1 (6 bases). Germline lookup yields CDR1 SNHLY and CDR2 FYNNEI. The CDR3 covers 14 residues. The V end was cut by 6 bases, the J end by 2 bases, with 13 bases between. CDR3 amino acids: CASSSTGSNTEAFF. The DNA of the CDR3 is TGTGCCAGCAGCTCGACAGGCTCAAACACTGAAGCTTTCTTT.

The V and J genes are TRBV10-1 and TRBJ2-3, with D perhaps matching TRBD2 (6 bases). Germline V gives CDR1 WNHNN, CDR2 SYGVQD (reference sequence). Trimming took 4 bases from V and 2 from J, leaving 7 bases between them. The CDR3 is 13 residues long. CDR3 sequence reads: CASSGGVTDTQYF. The CDR3 DNA is TGCGCCAGCAGTGGCGGGGTCACAGATACGCAGTATTTT.